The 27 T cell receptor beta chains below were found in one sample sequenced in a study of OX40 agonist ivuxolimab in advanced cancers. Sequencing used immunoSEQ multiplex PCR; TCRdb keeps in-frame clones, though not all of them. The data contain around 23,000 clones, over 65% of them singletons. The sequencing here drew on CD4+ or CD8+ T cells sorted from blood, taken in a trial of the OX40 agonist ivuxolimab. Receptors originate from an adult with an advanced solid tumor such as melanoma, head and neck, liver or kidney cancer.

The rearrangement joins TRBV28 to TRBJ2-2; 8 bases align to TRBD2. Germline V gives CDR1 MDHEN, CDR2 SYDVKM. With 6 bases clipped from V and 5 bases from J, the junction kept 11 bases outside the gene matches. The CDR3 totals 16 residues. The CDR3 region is CASSPTSGVGTGELFF. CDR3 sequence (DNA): TGTGCCAGCAGCCCCACTAGCGGAGTAGGTACCGGGGAGCTGTTTTTT.

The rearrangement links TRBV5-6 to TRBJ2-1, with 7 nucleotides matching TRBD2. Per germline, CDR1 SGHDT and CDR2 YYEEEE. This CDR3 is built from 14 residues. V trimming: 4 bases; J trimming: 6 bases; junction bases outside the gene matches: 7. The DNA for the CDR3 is TGTGCCAGCAGCCCAACGGGCGGGGGCAATGAGCAGTTCTTC. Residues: CASSPTGGGNEQFF.

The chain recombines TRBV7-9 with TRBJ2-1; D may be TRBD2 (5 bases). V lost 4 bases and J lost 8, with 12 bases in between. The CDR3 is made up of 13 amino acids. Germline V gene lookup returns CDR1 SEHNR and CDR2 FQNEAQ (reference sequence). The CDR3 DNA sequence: TGTGCCAGCAGCTCGGGATATCTAGATGAGCAGTTCTTC. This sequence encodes CASSSGYLDEQFF.

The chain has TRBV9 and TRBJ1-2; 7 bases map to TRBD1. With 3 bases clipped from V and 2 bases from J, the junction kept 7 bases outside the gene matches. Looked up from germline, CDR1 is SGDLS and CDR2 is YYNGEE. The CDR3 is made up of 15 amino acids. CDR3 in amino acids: CASSEYRGPNYGYTF. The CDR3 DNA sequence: TGTGCCAGCAGCGAATACAGGGGACCGAACTATGGCTACACCTTC.

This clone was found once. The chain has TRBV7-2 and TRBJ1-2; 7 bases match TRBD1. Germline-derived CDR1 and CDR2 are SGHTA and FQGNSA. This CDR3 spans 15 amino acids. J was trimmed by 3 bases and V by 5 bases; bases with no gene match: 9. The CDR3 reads CASSPNRGIHYGYTF. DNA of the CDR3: TGTGCCAGCAGCCCCAACAGGGGAATACACTATGGCTACACCTTC.

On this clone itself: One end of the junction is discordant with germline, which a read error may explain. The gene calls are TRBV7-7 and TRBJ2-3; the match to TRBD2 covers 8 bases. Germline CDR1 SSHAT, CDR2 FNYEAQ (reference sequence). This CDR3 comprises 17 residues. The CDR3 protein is CASSLHLGLDGTDTQYF. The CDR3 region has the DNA TGTGCTAGCAGCTTACATCTGGGACTAGACGGCACAGATACGCAGTATTTT.

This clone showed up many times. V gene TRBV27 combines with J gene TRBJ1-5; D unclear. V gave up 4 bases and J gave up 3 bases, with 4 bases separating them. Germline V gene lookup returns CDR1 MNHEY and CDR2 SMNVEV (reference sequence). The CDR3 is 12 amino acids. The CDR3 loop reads CASSSYNQPQHF. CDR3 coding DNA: TGTGCCAGCAGTTCATACAATCAGCCCCAGCATTTT.

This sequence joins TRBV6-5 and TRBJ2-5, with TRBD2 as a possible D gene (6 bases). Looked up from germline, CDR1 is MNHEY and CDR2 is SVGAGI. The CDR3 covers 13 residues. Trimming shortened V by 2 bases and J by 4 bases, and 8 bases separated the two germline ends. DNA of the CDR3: TGTGCCAGCAGTTACGGGGGGACAGAGACCCAGTACTTC. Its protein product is CASSYGGTETQYF.

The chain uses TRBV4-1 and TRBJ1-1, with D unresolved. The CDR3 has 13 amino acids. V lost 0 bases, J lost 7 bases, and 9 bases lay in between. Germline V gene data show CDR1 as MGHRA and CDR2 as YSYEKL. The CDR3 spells CASSQDRADEAFF. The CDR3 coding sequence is TGCGCCAGCAGCCAAGATCGCGCCGATGAAGCTTTCTTT.

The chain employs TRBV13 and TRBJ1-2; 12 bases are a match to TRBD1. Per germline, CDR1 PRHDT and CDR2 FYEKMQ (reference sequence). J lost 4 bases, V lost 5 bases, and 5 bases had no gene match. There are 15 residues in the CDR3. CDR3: CASSERDRGPYGYTF. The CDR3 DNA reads TGTGCCAGCAGCGAGAGGGACAGGGGGCCCTATGGCTACACCTTC.

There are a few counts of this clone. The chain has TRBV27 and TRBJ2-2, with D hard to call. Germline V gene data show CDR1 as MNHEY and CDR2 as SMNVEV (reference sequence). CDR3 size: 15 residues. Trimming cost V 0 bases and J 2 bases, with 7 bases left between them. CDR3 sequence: CASSLSPTNTGELFF. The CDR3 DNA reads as TGTGCCAGCAGTTTATCCCCGACTAACACCGGGGAGCTGTTTTTT.

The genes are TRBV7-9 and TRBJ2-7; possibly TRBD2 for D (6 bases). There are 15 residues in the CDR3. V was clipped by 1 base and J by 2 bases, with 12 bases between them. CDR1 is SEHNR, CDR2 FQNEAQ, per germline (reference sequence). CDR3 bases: TGTGCCAGCAGCTTAGGCGCTAGCGCCACCTACGAGCAGTACTTC. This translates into CASSLGASATYEQYF. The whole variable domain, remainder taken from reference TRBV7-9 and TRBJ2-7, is DTGVSQNPRHKITKRGQNVTFRCDPISEHNRLYWYRQTLGQGPEFLTYFQNEAQLEKSRLLSDRFSAERPKGSFSTLEIQRTEQGDSAMYLCASSLGASATYEQYFGPGTRLTVT.

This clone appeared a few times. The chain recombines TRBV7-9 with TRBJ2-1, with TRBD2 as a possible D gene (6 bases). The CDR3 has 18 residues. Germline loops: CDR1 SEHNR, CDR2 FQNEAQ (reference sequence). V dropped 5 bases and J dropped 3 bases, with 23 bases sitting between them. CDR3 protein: CASSPPRGSSPFYNEQFF. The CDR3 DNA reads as TGTGCCAGCAGCCCACCCCGGGGGTCTAGCCCATTCTACAATGAGCAGTTCTTC.

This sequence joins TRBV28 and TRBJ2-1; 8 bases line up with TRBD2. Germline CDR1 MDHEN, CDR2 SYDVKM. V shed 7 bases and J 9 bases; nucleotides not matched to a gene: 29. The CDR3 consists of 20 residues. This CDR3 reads CASTEHRGSGILPLYGEQFF. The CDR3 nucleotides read TGTGCCAGCACCGAGCATAGGGGTAGCGGGATTCTCCCCTTATATGGTGAGCAGTTCTTC. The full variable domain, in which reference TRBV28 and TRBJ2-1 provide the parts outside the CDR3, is DVKVTQSSRYLVKRTGEKVFLECVQDMDHENMFWYRQDPGLGLRLIYFSYDVKMKEKGDIPEGYSVSREKKERFSLILESASTNQTSMYLCASTEHRGSGILPLYGEQFFGPGTRLTVL.

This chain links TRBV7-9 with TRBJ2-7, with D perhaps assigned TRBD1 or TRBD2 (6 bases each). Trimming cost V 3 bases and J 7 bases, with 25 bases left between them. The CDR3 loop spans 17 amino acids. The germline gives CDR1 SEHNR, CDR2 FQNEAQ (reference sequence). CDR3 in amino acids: CASSFPRGEDLIEEQYF. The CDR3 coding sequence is TGTGCCAGCAGCTTTCCGAGGGGGGAGGACCTAATTGAGGAGCAGTACTTC.

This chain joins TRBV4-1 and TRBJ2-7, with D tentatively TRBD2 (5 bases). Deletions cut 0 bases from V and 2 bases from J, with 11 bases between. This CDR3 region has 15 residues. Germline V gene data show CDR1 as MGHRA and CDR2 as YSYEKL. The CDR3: CASSQERLPPYEQYF. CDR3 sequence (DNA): TGCGCCAGCAGCCAAGAGAGACTACCTCCCTACGAGCAGTACTTC.

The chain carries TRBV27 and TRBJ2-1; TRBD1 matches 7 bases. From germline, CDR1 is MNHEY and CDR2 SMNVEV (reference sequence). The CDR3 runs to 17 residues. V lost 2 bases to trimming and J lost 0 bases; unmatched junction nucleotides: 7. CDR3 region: CASSLDRVKSSYNEQFF. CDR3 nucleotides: TGTGCCAGCAGTTTAGACAGGGTAAAGAGCTCCTACAATGAGCAGTTCTTC.

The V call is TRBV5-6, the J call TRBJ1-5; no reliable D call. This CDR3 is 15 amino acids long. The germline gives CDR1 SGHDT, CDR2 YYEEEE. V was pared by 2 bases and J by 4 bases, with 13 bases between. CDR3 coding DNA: TGTGCCAGCAGCTTATCTGCAGGAACGAATCAGCCCCAGCATTTT. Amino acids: CASSLSAGTNQPQHF.

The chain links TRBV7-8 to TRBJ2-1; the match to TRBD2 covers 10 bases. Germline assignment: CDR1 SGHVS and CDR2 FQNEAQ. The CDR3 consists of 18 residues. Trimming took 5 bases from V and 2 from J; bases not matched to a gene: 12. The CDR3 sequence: CASSLGASGSLAYNEQFF. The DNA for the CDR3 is TGTGCCAGCAGCCTAGGGGCTAGCGGGAGTTTGGCCTACAATGAGCAGTTCTTC.

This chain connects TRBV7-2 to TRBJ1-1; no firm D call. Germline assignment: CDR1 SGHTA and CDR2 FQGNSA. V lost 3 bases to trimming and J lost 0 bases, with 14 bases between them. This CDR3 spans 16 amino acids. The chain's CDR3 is CASSLAPWRMNTEAFF. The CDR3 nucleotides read TGTGCCAGCAGCTTGGCGCCGTGGCGGATGAACACTGAAGCTTTCTTT.

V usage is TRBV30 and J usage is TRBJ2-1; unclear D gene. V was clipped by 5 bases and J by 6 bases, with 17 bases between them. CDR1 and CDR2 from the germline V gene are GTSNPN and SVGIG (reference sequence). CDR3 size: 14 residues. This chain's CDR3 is CAWASAPLSNEQFF. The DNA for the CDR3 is TGTGCCTGGGCTTCCGCGCCGCTTAGCAATGAGCAGTTCTTC.

In DNA, the CDR3 is TGTGCCACCAGCGGACTAGGTAGCCGAGGCACTGAAGCTTTCTTT. This codes for CATSGLGSRGTEAFF. The genes are TRBV15 and TRBJ1-1; D ambiguous. Trimming removed 5 bases from V and 4 bases from J, with 17 bases in between. The CDR3 is made up of 15 amino acids. CDR1 LNHNV and CDR2 YYDKDF come from the germline V gene (reference sequence).

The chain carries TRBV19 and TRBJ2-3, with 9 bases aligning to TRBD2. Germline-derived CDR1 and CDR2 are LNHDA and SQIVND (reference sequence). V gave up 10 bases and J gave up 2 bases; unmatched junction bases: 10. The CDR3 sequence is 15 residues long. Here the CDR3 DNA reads TGTGCCACCGCTGGTCTAGCGGGAATCACAGATACGCAGTATTTT. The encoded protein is CATAGLAGITDTQYF.

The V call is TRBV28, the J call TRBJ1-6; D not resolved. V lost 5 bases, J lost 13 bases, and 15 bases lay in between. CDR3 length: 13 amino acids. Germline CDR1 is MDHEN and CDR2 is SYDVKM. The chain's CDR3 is CASSLHSVRPLHF. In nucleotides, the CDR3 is TGTGCCAGCAGTCTCCATTCGGTTAGGCCCCTCCACTTT. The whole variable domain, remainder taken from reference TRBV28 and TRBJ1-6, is DVKVTQSSRYLVKRTGEKVFLECVQDMDHENMFWYRQDPGLGLRLIYFSYDVKMKEKGDIPEGYSVSREKKERFSLILESASTNQTSMYLCASSLHSVRPLHFGNGTRLTVT.

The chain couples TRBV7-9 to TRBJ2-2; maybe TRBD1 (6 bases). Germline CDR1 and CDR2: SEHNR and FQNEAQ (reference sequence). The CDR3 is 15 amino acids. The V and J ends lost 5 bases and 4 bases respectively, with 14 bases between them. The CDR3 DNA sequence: TGTGCCAGCAGCCTCAAACAGGGAAGCACCGGGGAGCTGTTTTTT. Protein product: CASSLKQGSTGELFF.

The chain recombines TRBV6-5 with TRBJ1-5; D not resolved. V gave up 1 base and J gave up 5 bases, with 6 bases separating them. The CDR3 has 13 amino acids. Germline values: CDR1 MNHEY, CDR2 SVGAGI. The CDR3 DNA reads TGTGCCAGCAGTTACTACGGGGATCAGCCCCAGCATTTT. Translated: CASSYYGDQPQHF.

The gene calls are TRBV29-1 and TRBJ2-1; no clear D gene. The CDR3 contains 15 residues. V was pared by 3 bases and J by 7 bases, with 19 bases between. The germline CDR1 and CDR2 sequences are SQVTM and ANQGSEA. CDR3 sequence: CSVELWTVGVNEQFF. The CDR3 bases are TGCAGCGTTGAGCTGTGGACCGTCGGCGTGAATGAGCAGTTCTTC.